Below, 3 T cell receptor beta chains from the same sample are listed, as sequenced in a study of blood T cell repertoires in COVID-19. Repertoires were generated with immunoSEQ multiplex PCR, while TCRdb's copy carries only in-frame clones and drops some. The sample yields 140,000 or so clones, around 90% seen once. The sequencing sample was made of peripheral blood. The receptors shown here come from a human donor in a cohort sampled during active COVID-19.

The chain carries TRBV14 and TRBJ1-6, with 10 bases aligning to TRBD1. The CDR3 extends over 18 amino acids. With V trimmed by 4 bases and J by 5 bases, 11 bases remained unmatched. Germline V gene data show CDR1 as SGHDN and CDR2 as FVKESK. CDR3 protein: CASSPDRDRGLDNSPLHF. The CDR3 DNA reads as TGTGCCAGCAGCCCCGATCGAGACAGGGGGCTCGATAATTCACCCCTCCACTTT. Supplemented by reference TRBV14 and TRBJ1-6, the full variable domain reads EAGVTQFPSHSVIEKGQTVTLRCDPISGHDNLYWYRRVMGKEIKFLLHFVKESKQDESGMPNNRFLAERTGGTYSTLKVQPAELEDSGVYFCASSPDRDRGLDNSPLHFGNGTRLTVT.

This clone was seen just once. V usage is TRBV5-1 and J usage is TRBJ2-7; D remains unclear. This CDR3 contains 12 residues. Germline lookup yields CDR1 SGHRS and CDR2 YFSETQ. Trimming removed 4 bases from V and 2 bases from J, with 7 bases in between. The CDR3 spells CASSPDTYEQYF. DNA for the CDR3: TGCGCCAGCAGCCCTGACACCTACGAGCAGTACTTC.

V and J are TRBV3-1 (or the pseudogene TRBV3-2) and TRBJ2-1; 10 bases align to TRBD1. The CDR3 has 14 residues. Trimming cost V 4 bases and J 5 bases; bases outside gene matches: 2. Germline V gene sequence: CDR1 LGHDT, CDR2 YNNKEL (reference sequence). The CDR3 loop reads CASSRDRGHNEQFF. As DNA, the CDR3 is TGTGCCAGCAGCCGAGACAGGGGGCACAATGAGCAGTTCTTC.